A single sample gave rise to the 16 T cell receptor beta chains below, sequenced in a study of blood T cell repertoires in COVID-19. Libraries were prepared by immunoSEQ multiplex PCR; TCRdb keeps only in-frame clonotypes and omits some of them. Of more than 95,000 clones listed, 81% were seen once; the top ten hold 8.5% to 9.5%. Material for sequencing was peripheral blood. These receptors were collected from a woman between 65 and 79 years old with acute or convalescent COVID-19.

The V gene is TRBV5-6, the J gene TRBJ2-3; D is ambiguous. Trimming took off 5 bases at V and 4 bases at J, with 11 bases between the two ends. The CDR3 extends over 13 amino acids. Per germline, CDR1 SGHDT and CDR2 YYEEEE. The CDR3 sequence is CASSFPGPDTQYF. As DNA, the CDR3 is TGTGCCAGCAGTTTTCCAGGTCCAGATACGCAGTATTTT. Combining the CDR3 with reference TRBV5-6 and TRBJ2-3 gives the whole variable domain DAGVTQSPTHLIKTRGQQVTLRCSPKSGHDTVSWYQQALGQGPQFIFQYYEEEERQRGNFPDRFSGHQFPNYSSELNVNALLLGDSALYLCASSFPGPDTQYFGPGTRLTVL.

As regards this clone: The identical CDR3 is also encoded by other nucleotide sequences in the sample. The chain combines TRBV3-1 (or the pseudogene TRBV3-2) with TRBJ1-1; perhaps TRBD1 as D (5 bases). V was clipped by 1 base and J by 2 bases, with 8 bases between them. Germline CDR1 LGHDT, CDR2 YNNKEL (reference sequence). This CDR3 is 14 amino acids long. CDR3 residues: CASSQGDRNTEAFF. In nucleotides, the CDR3 is TGTGCCAGCAGCCAAGGCGACAGAAACACTGAAGCTTTCTTT.

The gene calls are TRBV5-5 and TRBJ2-5; maybe TRBD1 (5 bases). The germline V gene has CDR1 SGHKS and CDR2 YYEKEE (reference sequence). Between the trimmed V and J ends, which lost 1 base and 0 bases, there was a span of 7 bases. This CDR3 contains 14 residues. The CDR3 here is CASSLWGDQETQYF. The CDR3 DNA follows: TGTGCCAGCAGCTTGTGGGGCGACCAAGAGACCCAGTACTTC. Supplemented by reference TRBV5-5 and TRBJ2-5, the full variable domain reads DAGVTQSPTHLIKTRGQQVTLRCSPISGHKSVSWYQQVLGQGPQFIFQYYEKEERGRGNFPDRFSARQFPNYSSELNVNALLLGDSALYLCASSLWGDQETQYFGPGTRLLVL.

Comments on this clone: A much bigger clone sits one base away, suggesting this may be a read error. The chain combines TRBV30 with TRBJ1-1; tentatively, D is TRBD1 (6 bases). The CDR3 is 15 residues long. V lost 2 bases and J lost 1, with 14 bases in between. CDR1 GTSNPN and CDR2 SVGIG come from the germline V gene (reference sequence). CDR3 sequence: CAWSSSGGPNTEAFF. DNA of the CDR3: TGTGCCTGGAGTTCCTCCGGGGGGCCGAACACTGAAGCTTTCTTT.

V is TRBV18 and J is TRBJ1-4; 9 nucleotides match TRBD1. The CDR3 extends over 14 amino acids. CDR1 is KGHSH and CDR2 is LQKENI in the germline V gene. J gave up 12 bases and V 5 bases, and 10 bases lay outside the gene matches. In DNA, the CDR3 is TGTGCCAGCTCATTAACAGGGGGCGAGTCGGAACTGTTTTTT. This encodes CASSLTGGESELFF.

This sequence joins TRBV24-1 and TRBJ2-3; TRBD2 aligns across 11 bases. Germline values: CDR1 KGHDR, CDR2 SFDVKD. The CDR3 has 18 residues. Trimming at V came to 9 bases and at J to 1 base, leaving 14 bases not matched to a gene. CDR3 residues: CATGTVASGRRGTDTQYF. In DNA, the CDR3 is TGTGCCACCGGAACGGTGGCTAGCGGGAGGAGGGGCACAGATACGCAGTATTTT.

The genes are TRBV2 and TRBJ2-3; TRBD1 agrees at 11 bases. The CDR3 loop spans 15 amino acids. CDR1 SNHLY and CDR2 FYNNEI come from the germline V gene. With 10 bases clipped from V and 5 bases from J, the junction kept 11 bases outside the gene matches. CDR3 protein: CATKMDRGLVDTQYF. The CDR3 DNA reads TGTGCCACCAAAATGGACAGGGGGCTTGTAGATACGCAGTATTTT.

The V gene is TRBV28, the J gene TRBJ2-3, with TRBD2 matching over 10 bases. Germline loops: CDR1 MDHEN, CDR2 SYDVKM. The CDR3 totals 15 residues. V was pared by 4 bases and J by 1 base, with 2 bases of the junction left unmatched. The CDR3 DNA reads as TGTGCCAGCAGTTCCGGGACTAGCGGCACAGATACGCAGTATTTT. Protein: CASSSGTSGTDTQYF.

The gene calls are TRBV7-9 and TRBJ1-6; D is undetermined. The CDR3 spans 14 residues. V shed 1 base and J shed 5 bases, with 6 bases lying between them. Germline V gene lookup returns CDR1 SEHNR and CDR2 FQNEAQ (reference sequence). DNA of the CDR3: TGTGCCAGCAGCTTAGACAGTAATAATTCACCCCTCCACTTT. Protein: CASSLDSNNSPLHF.

This chain links TRBV19 with TRBJ1-2; 7 nucleotides match TRBD1. This CDR3 spans 14 amino acids. The germline gives CDR1 LNHDA, CDR2 SQIVND (reference sequence). J lost 4 bases, V lost 6 bases, and 8 bases had no gene match. This CDR3 is CASRPTGEVYGYTF. The CDR3 DNA reads as TGTGCCAGTAGACCCACAGGGGAGGTCTATGGCTACACCTTC.

In regard to this clone: Other nucleotide sequences from this sample produce the same CDR3. This rearrangement joins TRBV7-6 to TRBJ1-3, with TRBD1 as a possible D gene (5 bases). The CDR3 is made up of 15 amino acids. Germline V gene sequence: CDR1 SGHVS, CDR2 FNYEAQ. V shed 1 base and J shed 0 bases, with 7 bases lying between them. Written as DNA, the CDR3 is TGTGCCAGCAGCTTAGGACAGTCCTCTGGAAACACCATATATTTT. Protein sequence: CASSLGQSSGNTIYF.

The chain carries TRBV9 and TRBJ2-7, with 8 bases fitting TRBD1. The J segment lost 0 bases and the V segment lost 7 bases, leaving 3 bases of the junction unmatched. This CDR3 is built from 13 residues. Germline V gives CDR1 SGDLS, CDR2 YYNGEE. CDR3 nucleotides: TGTGCCAGCGGGACAGGAAACTCCTACGAGCAGTACTTC. Its protein is CASGTGNSYEQYF.

This clone appeared once. CDR3 in amino acids: CASSELVQETQYF. CDR3 coding DNA: TGTGCCAGCAGTGAACTAGTCCAAGAGACCCAGTACTTC. V usage is TRBV2 and J usage is TRBJ2-5; no clear D gene. Germline CDR1 SNHLY, CDR2 FYNNEI. V lost 2 bases and J 1 base, leaving 5 bases between the germline ends. This CDR3 has 13 residues.

As to this clone: The sample holds other DNA sequences that translate to the same CDR3. This rearrangement joins TRBV5-1 to TRBJ2-7; 9 positions agree with TRBD2. Trimming cost V 2 bases and J 1 base; bases outside gene matches: 1. CDR3 length: 14 residues. CDR1 is SGHRS, CDR2 YFSETQ, per germline. CDR3 sequence reads: CASSLAGGSYEQYF. The CDR3 DNA is TGCGCCAGCAGCTTAGCGGGGGGTTCCTACGAGCAGTACTTC.

This sequence joins TRBV6-6 and TRBJ2-1; TRBD1 matches 8 bases. The CDR3 consists of 14 residues. Trimming at V came to 5 bases and at J to 3 bases, leaving 3 bases not matched to a gene. Germline values: CDR1 MNHNY, CDR2 SVGAGI (reference sequence). The CDR3 protein is CASSGDRSYNEQFF. The CDR3 DNA is TGTGCCAGCAGTGGGGACAGGAGCTACAATGAGCAGTTCTTC.

This clone was found once. The chain has TRBV4-1 and TRBJ2-7, with 10 nucleotides matching TRBD2. Germline-derived CDR1 and CDR2 are MGHRA and YSYEKL. The CDR3 is 20 residues long. V trimming: 1 base; J trimming: 4 bases; junction bases outside the gene matches: 19. The CDR3, as DNA: TGCGCCAGCAGCCAAGGGGCGGCCCTCCCAAGACTAGCGGGCCAATACGAGCAGTACTTC. It translates to CASSQGAALPRLAGQYEQYF.